This paragraph covers one T cell receptor (beta chain) sequence. In its sample, this clonotype was seen a few times. No cognate antigen has been identified for it. No base quality values were provided; no much bigger clone lies one nucleotide off. Between the V and J ends, shortened by 3 bases and 4 bases respectively, the junction contains 17 bases. The CDR3, from cysteine to phenylalanine, totals 16 residues. Only the CDR3 region is kept as DNA, spanning 48 bases read in frame from base 1. CDR1 and CDR2 are drawn from the germline V gene: SGDLS, YYNGEE. To prepare the library, PCR was applied. Sequencing used a NextSeq 500. Bulk TCR libraries were made following a previously described method, with the TCR primers given in Table S5. Purification of total RNA was performed with the Qiagen AllPrep DNA/RNA kit. Reads from multiple sequencing runs of the same library were pooled before analysis. As for how the authors treated the data: Only reads with exact TCR constant sequence were kept, trimmed to 150 nt, and grouped by their 12-nt molecular barcodes. Reads inside each barcode group were sub-clustered using a 15% Levenshtein threshold, and a quality-weighted consensus sequence was constructed for each RNA molecule. Non-functional sequences were removed, as were lower-count sequences one edit away from another. Based on a fit of two negative binomial distributions, barcode sub-clusters having less than 20% of the maximum read count were discarded. TCRdb reprocessing: public reads trimmed at Q25 with fastp, clones called with MiXCR, in-frame beta chains kept. Every CDR3 protein is listed once, alongside the most common genes and DNA of its rows. TCRdb, not the original authors, processed these V and J calls. A total of hundreds of thousands of distinct CDR3 sequences appear in this sample, roughly 25% of them only once. In total, the top ten clones hold about 0.8% of the sample.

Naive CD8 T cell libraries were made from about 20,000 to 1,000,000 sorted cells using 10%, 30% or 50% of purified RNA. Naive CD8 T cells were FACS-sorted as CD8+CD4-CCR7+CD45RA+ on a BD FACSAria II into RLT Plus buffer. To test detection sensitivity, Jurkat RNA equivalent to under 12 TCR copies was spiked into samples of roughly 18,000-1,000,000 naive CD8 T cells. Enrichment of CD8 T cells was done with RosetteSep CD8+ T Cell Enrichment Cocktail plus Ficoll-Paque, and ACK red cell lysis came afterward. This entry is derived from a study of molecular identifiers for immune sequencing clone quantification (dated by TCRdb to 2016 to 2019). The study in broad terms: For a replicate experiment, RNA from roughly 20,000 or 100,000 naive CD8 T cells was divided into five aliquots, and four of the five aliquots were sequenced. This methods study benchmarked molecular-identifier clustering-based TCR repertoire sequencing (MIDCIRS) and TCR RNA copy counting, using CD8 T cells to do so. The full study reports these points: Clones above 20 RNA copies held over 99% of molecules in CMV-specific effector cells but under 1% in naive cells. Highly expanded clone sizes could be underestimated if identical TCR molecules share a barcode. Even against a background of one million naive CD8 T cells, spiked-in Jurkat TCR RNA amounting to a single cell's worth was reported to be detectable. Spiked-in Jurkat TCR RNA (around 9 copies' worth), which is not part of the donor repertoire, was contained in the naive libraries. Without barcode sub-clustering, chimeric consensus sequences inflated TCR diversity; chimeras reached as high as 47%. Modeling estimated 3 to 3.5 recovered TCR RNA copies per cell, compared with 8.5 to 10 by digital PCR, which implies about 30% capture efficiency.

The chain links TRBV9 with TRBJ2-1; the D assignment is uncertain and may be TRBD1 or TRBD2, with 5 bases supporting each. The sequenced material came from naive CD8+ T cells from blood, with Jurkat cell RNA spiked in. Per the publication, the cell subset or site label means: FACS-sorted CD8+CD4-CCR7+CD45RA+ naive T cells. This receptor was obtained from a human donor in good health. Some libraries in this study had Jurkat cell RNA spiked in. The CDR3 is CASSADRDANYNEQFF. The nucleotide sequence reads as follows: TGTGCCAGCAGCGCCGACCGGGACGCTAATTACAATGAGCAGTTCTTC.